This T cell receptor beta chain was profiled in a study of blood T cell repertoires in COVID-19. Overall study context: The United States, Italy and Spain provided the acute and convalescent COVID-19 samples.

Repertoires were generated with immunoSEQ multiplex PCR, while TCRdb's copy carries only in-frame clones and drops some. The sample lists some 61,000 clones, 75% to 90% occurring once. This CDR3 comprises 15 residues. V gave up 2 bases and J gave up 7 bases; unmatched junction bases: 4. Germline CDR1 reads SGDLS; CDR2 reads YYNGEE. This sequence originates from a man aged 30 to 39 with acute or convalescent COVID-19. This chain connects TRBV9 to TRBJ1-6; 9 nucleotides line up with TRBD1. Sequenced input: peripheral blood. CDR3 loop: CASSVGTGINSPLHF. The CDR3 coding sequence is TGTGCCAGCAGCGTTGGGACAGGGATAAATTCACCCCTCCACTTT.